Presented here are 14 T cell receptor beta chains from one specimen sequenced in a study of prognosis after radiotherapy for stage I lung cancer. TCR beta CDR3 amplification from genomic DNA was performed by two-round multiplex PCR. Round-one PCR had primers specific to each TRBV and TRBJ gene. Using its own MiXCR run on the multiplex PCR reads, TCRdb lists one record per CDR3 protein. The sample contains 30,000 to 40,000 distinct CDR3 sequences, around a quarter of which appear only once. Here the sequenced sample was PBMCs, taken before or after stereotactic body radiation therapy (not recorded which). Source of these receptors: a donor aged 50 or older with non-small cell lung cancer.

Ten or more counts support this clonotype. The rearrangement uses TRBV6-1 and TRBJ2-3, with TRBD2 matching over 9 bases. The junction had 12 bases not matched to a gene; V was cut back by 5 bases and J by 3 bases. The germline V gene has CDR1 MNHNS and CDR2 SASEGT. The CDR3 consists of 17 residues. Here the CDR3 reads CASSPNPSGVGTDTQYF. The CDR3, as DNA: TGTGCCAGCAGTCCCAACCCTAGCGGGGTGGGGACAGATACGCAGTATTTT.

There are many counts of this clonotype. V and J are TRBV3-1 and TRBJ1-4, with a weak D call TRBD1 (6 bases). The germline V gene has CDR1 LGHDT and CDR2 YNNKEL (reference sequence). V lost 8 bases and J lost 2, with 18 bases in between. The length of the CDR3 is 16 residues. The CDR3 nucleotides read TGTGCCAGCCTCCTCCTCAAAGGGGGGACTAATGAAAAACTGTTTTTT. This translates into CASLLLKGGTNEKLFF. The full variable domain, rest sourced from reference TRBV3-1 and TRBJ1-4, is DTAVSQTPKYLVTQMGNDKSIKCEQNLGHDTMYWYKQDSKKFLKIMFSYNNKELIINETVPNRFSPKSPDKAHLNLHINSLELGDSAVYFCASLLLKGGTNEKLFFGSGTQLSVL.

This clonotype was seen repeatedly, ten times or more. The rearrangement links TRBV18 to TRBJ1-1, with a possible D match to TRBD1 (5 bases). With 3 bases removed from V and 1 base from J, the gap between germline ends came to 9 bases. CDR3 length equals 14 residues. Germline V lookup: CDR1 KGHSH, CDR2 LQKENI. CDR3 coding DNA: TGTGCCAGCTCACCGTCAGGGAGGAACACTGAAGCTTTCTTT. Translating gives CASSPSGRNTEAFF.

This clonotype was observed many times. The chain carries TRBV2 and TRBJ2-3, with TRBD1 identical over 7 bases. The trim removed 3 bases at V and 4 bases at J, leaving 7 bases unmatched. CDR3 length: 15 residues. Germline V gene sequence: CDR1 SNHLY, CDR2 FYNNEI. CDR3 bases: TGTGCCAGCAGTGACGGAGACAGGGCGGCAGATACGCAGTATTTT. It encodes CASSDGDRAADTQYF.

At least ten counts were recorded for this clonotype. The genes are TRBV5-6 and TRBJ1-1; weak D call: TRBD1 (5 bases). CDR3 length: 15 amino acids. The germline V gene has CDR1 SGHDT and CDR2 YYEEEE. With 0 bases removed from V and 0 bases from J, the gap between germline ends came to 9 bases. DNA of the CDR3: TGTGCCAGCAGCTTGGTTGGACACATGAACACTGAAGCTTTCTTT. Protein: CASSLVGHMNTEAFF.

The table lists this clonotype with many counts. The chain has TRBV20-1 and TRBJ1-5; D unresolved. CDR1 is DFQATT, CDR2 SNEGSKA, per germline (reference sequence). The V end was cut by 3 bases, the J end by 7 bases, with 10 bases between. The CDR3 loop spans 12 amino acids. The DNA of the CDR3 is TGCAGTGCTAGGGGCTCCCCCCAGCCCCAGCATTTT. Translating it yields CSARGSPQPQHF.

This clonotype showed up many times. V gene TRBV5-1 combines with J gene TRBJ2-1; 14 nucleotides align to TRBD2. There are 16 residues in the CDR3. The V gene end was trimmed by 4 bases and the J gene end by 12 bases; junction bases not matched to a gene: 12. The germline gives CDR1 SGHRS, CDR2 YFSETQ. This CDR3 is CASSVQGGLAGVAQFF. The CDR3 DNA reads TGCGCCAGCAGCGTACAGGGGGGACTAGCGGGAGTCGCGCAGTTCTTC.

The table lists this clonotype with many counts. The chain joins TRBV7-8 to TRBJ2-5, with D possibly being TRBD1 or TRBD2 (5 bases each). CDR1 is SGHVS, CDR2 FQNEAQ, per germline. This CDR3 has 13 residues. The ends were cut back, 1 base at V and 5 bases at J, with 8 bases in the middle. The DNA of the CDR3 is TGTGCCAGCAGCTTAGGACAGCGGGAGACCCAGTACTTC. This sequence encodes CASSLGQRETQYF.

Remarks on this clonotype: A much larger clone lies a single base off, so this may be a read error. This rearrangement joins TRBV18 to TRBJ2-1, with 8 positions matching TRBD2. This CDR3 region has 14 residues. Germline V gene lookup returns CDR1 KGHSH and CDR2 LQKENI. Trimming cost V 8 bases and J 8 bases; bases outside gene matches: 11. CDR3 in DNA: TGTGCCAGCCTTCCGGGACTAGGGACCGATGAGCAGTTCTTC. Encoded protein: CASLPGLGTDEQFF.

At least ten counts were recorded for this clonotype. The CDR3 nucleotides read TGTGCCAGCAGACAAAAGACAGTCCAAATGGACGAGCAGTACTTC. Amino acid sequence: CASRQKTVQMDEQYF. The chain combines TRBV28 with TRBJ2-7; D may be TRBD1 (5 bases). Germline V lookup: CDR1 MDHEN, CDR2 SYDVKM. The CDR3 loop spans 15 amino acids. V lost 6 bases and J 5 bases, leaving 20 bases between the germline ends.

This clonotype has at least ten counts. The CDR3 DNA reads as TGTGCCAGCAGTTTAACGGAAAACTATGGCTACACCTTC. Its translation: CASSLTENYGYTF. V and J are TRBV28 and TRBJ1-2; no definite D call. The V and J ends lost 2 bases and 2 bases respectively, with 6 bases between them. The CDR3 contains 13 residues. Germline-derived CDR1 and CDR2 are MDHEN and SYDVKM.

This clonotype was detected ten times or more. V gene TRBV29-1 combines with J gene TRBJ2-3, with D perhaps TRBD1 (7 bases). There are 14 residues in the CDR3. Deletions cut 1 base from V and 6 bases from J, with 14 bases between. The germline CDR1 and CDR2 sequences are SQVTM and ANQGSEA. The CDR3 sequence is CSVEVSGGSDTQYF. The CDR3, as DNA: TGCAGCGTTGAAGTATCAGGGGGGTCCGATACGCAGTATTTT.

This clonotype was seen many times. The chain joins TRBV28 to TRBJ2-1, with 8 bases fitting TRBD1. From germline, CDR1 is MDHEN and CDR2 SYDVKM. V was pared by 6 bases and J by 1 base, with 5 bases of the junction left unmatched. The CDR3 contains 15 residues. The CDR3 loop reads CASSPTGGSYNEQFF. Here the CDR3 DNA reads TGTGCCAGCAGCCCCACAGGGGGGTCCTACAATGAGCAGTTCTTC.

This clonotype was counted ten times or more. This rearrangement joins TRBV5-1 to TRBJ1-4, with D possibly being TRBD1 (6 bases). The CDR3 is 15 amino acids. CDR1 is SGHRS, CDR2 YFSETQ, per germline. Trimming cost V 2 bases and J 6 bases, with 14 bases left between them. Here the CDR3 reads CASSLRGGVDEKLFF. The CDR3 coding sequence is TGCGCCAGCAGCTTAAGGGGGGGAGTAGATGAAAAACTGTTTTTT.